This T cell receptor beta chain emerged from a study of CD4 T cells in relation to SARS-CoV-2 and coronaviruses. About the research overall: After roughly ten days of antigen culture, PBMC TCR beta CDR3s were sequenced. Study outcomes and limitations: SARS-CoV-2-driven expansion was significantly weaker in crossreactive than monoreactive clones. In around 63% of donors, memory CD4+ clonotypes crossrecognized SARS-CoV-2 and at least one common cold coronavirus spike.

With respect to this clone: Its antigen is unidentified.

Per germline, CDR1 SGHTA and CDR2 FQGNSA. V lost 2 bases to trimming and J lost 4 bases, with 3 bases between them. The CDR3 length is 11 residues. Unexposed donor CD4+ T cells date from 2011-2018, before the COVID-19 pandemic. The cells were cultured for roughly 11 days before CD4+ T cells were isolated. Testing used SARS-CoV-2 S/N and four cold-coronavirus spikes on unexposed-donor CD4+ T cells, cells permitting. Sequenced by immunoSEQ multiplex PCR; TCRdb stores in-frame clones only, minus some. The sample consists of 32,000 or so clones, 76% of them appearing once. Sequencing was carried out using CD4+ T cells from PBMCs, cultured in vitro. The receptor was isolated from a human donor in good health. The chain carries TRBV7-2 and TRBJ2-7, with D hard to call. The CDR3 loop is CASSLNYEQYF. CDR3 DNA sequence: TGTGCCAGCAGCTTAAATTACGAGCAGTACTTC.